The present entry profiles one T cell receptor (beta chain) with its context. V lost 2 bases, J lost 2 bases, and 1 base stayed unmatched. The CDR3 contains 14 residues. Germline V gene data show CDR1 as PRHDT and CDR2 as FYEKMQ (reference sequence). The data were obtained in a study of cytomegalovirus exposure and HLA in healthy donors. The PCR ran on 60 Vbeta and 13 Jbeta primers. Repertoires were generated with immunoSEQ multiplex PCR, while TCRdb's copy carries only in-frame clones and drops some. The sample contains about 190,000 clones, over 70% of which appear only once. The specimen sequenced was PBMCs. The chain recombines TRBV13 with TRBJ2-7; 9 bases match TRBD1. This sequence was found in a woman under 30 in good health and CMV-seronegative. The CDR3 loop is CASSLRDRAYEQYF. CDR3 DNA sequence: TGTGCCAGCAGCTTAAGGGACAGGGCCTACGAGCAGTACTTC.